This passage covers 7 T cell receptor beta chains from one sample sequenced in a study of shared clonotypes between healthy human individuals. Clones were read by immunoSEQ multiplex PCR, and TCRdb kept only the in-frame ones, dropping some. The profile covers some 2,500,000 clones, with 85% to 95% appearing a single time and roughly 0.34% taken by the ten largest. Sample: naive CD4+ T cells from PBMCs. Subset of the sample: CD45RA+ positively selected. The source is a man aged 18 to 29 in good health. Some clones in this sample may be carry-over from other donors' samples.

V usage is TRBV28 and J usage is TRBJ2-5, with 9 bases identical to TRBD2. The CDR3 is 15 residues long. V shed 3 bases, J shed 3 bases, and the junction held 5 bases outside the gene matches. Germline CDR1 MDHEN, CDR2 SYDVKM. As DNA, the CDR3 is TGTGCCAGCAGTTTCGTGAGACTAGCGGAAGAGACCCAGTACTTC. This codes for CASSFVRLAEETQYF.

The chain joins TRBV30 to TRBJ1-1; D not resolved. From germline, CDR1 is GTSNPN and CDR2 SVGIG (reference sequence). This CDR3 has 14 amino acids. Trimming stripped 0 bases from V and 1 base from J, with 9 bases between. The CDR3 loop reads CAWSVGSGNTEAFF. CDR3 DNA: TGTGCCTGGAGTGTAGGATCGGGGAACACTGAAGCTTTCTTT. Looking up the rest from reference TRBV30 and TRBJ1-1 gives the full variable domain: SQTIHQWPATLVQPVGSPLSLECTVEGTSNPNLYWYRQAAGRGLQLLFYSVGIGQISSEVPQNLSASRPQDRQFILSSKKLLLSDSGFYLCAWSVGSGNTEAFFGQGTRLTVV.

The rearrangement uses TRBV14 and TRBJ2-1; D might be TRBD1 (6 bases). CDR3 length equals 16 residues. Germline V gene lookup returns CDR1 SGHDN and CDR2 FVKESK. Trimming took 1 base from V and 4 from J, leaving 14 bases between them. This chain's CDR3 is CASSQAFTGSYNEQFF. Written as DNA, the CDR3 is TGTGCCAGCAGCCAAGCCTTTACAGGGTCTTACAATGAGCAGTTCTTC.

CDR3 region: CASSLRQGAPGGELFF. The CDR3 coding sequence is TGTGCCAGCAGTTTGCGACAGGGGGCGCCGGGCGGGGAGCTGTTTTTT. This chain uses TRBV7-3 with TRBJ2-2; TRBD1 agrees at 10 bases. The CDR3 consists of 16 residues. Germline V gene data show CDR1 as SGHTA and CDR2 as FQGTGA. J was trimmed by 7 bases and V by 6 bases; bases with no gene match: 11.

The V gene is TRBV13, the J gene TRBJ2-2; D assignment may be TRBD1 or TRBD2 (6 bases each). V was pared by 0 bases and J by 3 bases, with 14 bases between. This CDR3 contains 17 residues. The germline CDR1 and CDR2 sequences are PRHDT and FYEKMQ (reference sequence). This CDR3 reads CASSLGPGARYTGELFF. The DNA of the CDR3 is TGTGCCAGCAGCTTAGGCCCGGGGGCGCGGTACACCGGGGAGCTGTTTTTT.

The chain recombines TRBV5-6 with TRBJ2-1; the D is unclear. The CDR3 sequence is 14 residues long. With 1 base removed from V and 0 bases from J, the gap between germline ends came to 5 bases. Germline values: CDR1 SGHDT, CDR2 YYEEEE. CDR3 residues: CASSLRGSYNEQFF. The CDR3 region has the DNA TGTGCCAGCAGCTTGAGAGGCTCCTACAATGAGCAGTTCTTC.

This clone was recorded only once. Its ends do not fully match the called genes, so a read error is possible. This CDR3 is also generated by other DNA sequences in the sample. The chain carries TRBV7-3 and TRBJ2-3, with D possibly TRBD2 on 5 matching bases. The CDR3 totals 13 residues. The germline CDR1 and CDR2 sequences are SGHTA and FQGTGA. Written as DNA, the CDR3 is TGTGCCAGCAGCCTAACGGGGTCAGATACGCAGTATTTT. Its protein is CASSLTGSDTQYF.